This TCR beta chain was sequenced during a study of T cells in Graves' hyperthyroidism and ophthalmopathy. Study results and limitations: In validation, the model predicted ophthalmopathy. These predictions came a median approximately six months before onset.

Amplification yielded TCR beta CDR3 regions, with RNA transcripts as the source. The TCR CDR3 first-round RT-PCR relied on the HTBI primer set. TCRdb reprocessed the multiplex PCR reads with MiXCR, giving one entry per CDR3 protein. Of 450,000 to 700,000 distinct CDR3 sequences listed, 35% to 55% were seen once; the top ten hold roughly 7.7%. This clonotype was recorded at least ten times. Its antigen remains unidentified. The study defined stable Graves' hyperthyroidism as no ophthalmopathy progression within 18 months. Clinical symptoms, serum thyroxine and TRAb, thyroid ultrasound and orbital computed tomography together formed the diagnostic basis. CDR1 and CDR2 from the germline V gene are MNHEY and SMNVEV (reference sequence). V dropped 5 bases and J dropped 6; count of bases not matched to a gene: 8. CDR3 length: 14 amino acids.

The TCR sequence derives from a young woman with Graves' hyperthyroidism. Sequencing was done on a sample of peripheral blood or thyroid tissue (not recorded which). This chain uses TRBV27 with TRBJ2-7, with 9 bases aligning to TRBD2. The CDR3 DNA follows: TGTGCCAGCAGTCCCCGGGGTAGCGGGGGCGAGCAGTACTTC. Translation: CASSPRGSGGEQYF.